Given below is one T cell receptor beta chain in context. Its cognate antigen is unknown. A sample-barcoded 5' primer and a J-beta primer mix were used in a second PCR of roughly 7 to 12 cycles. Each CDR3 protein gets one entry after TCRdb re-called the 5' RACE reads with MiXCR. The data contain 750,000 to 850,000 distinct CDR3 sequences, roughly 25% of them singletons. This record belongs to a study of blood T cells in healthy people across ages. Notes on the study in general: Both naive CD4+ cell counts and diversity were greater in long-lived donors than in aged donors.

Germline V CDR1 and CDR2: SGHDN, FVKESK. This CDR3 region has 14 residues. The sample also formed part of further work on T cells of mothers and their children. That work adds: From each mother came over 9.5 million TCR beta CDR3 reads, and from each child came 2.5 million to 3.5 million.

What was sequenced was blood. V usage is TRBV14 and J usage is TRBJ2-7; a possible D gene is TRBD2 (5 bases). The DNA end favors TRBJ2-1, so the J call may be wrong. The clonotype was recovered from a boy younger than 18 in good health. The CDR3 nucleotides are TGTGCCAGCAGCCAAGTTCCGCGGGTTGGTGAGCAGTTCTTC. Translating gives CASSQVPRVGEQFF.